The T cell receptor (beta chain) under discussion was sequenced for a study of T cell responses to AZD1222 COVID-19 vaccine. As concerns this clone: Antigen unknown.

Study observations and caveats: Females outnumbered males among donors, who were mostly white British; clonal diversity was possibly underestimated. Reports indicate that nearly half of spike-specific TCRs are directed at unmutated variant regions.

The data were produced by immunoSEQ multiplex PCR, yet TCRdb's version contains in-frame clones alone and is incomplete. The repertoire includes roughly 190,000 clones, around 94% of them detected once, and about 4% sits in the top ten. The ends were cut back, 11 bases at V and 2 bases at J, with 15 bases in the middle. Germline CDR1 and CDR2: ENHRY and SYGVKD. The CDR3 is 13 amino acids. V usage is TRBV10-3 and J usage is TRBJ1-1, with a possible D match to TRBD1 (5 bases). The receptor's source is an adult who received the MenACWY meningococcal vaccine as a control. Sequenced here: peripheral blood, sampled 28 days after the second dose of the MenACWY control vaccine. The CDR3 sequence: CAVQQVLNTEAFF. The CDR3 DNA reads as TGTGCCGTTCAACAGGTTCTAAACACTGAAGCTTTCTTT.